This TCR beta chain was retrieved from a study of blood T cell repertoires in COVID-19. The wider study: Sites in the United States, Italy and Spain provided acute and convalescent COVID-19 samples. Sample material is recorded as cDNA or gDNA derived from T cells, B-cell-depleted T cells, or PBMCs.

Original processing methods: Cell counts per sample came from amplifying reference gene primers. Sequencing used immunoSEQ multiplex PCR; TCRdb keeps in-frame clones, though not all of them. That table is the source of V, J and clone size, and D and trimming were worked out from the DNA. The sample lists around 150,000 clones, approximately 80% seen once, with about 14% in the top ten. The CDR3 length is 15 residues. V dropped 5 bases and J dropped 1; count of bases not matched to a gene: 8. The germline V gene has CDR1 MNHEY and CDR2 SVGAGI. This TCR came from a woman aged 80 or over with acute or convalescent COVID-19. The material sequenced was peripheral blood. J is TRBJ2-7 and V is TRBV6-5; TRBD1 matches 7 bases. The CDR3 bases are TGTGCCAGCAGTCAATCATTGACAGGGTCCTACGAGCAGTACTTC. This gives the protein CASSQSLTGSYEQYF.